A selection of T cell receptor beta chains follows, all from one sample in a study of patients and donors after allogeneic stem cell transplantation. Each CDR3 protein is one row after TCRdb ran MiXCR on the RT-PCR reads. The sample records some 960,000 distinct CDR3 sequences, 15% to 20% being singletons. Sequencing was performed on blood, either unsorted or a sorted T cell fraction (not recorded which). Receptors were obtained from a human donor who was either an allogeneic HSCT recipient or a stem cell or donor lymphocyte infusion donor (not recorded which). It is not recorded whose cells these are; they may come from a transplant donor. Both conserved end residues are part of each CDR3. The order of the fields is clone size, V gene, J gene, D gene, CDR3 DNA, CDR3 protein. D genes are given only for firm matches. The size field is filled for only some rows; it gives once, few, many or a size class.

few	TRBV20-1	TRBJ2-3	.	TGCAGTGCTTACCCGGCTGGAGATACGCAGTATTTT	CSAYPAGDTQYF
.	TRBV20-1	TRBJ1-1	.	TGCAGTGCCCGGGGAGCAGGCGAGAACACTGAAGCTTTCTTT	CSARGAGENTEAFF
few	TRBV20-1	TRBJ1-2	.	TGCAGTGCTAGATTGCTAGGAGTCTTTGACTATGGCTACACCTTC	CSARLLGVFDYGYTF
few	TRBV25-1	TRBJ1-2	.	TGTGCCAGCAGTGAATCTCAGGGGAAGGCCTATGGCTACACCTTC	CASSESQGKAYGYTF
.	TRBV5-8	TRBJ1-6	.	TGTGCCAGCAGCTTTGGCAGGAGATATAATTCACCCCTCCACTTT	CASSFGRRYNSPLHF
.	TRBV12-3/TRBV12-4	TRBJ2-1	.	TGTGCCAGCAGTTTAGGTCTAGGGGGACCGGATGAGCAGTTCTTC	CASSLGLGGPDEQFF
many	TRBV20-1	TRBJ1-6	.	TGCAGTGCTAGGGACAGTAATTCACCCCTCCACTTT	CSARDSNSPLHF
.	TRBV12-3/TRBV12-4	TRBJ1-6	.	TGTGCCAGCAGTACCGAACTAAGATGGGGGGACTACGATAATTCACCCCTCCACTTT	CASSTELRWGDYDNSPLHF
.	TRBV7-9	TRBJ2-5	.	TGTGCCAGCAGCTTAGAGCATGGACCCCAGTACCAAGAGACCCAGTACTTC	CASSLEHGPQYQETQYF
few	TRBV7-9	TRBJ2-2	.	TGTGCCAGCAGCCCGCCACGTTGGAAAACTGGCACCGGGGAGCTGTTTTTT	CASSPPRWKTGTGELFF
.	TRBV5-1	TRBJ1-2	.	TGCGCCAGCATCCCGGACGGGGGGGGAACCAACTATGGCTACACCTTC	CASIPDGGGTNYGYTF
few	TRBV28	TRBJ2-7	TRBD2	TGTGCCAGTCGGGGGGGTAACGAGCAGTACTTC	CASRGGNEQYF
many	TRBV21-1	TRBJ2-3	.	TGTGCCAGCAGCCCTCAGCCGGGACTAGCGGGAGGTATAACAGATACGCAGTATTTT	CASSPQPGLAGGITDTQYF
.	TRBV7-6	TRBJ2-1	TRBD2	TGTGCCAGCAGCTTAGGCGATCTAGCGGGTTGGGCTTACAATGAGCAGTTCTTC	CASSLGDLAGWAYNEQFF